The T cell receptor (beta chain) under discussion was sequenced for a study of cytomegalovirus exposure and HLA in healthy donors (dated by TCRdb to about 2017). General notes on the study: According to an earlier analysis of several hundred of the donors, 150 million to 200 million T cells yielded over 90 million unique TCR beta sequences and roughly 280 Gb of sequence data. In the later analysis, no new phenotypic data were used to find candidate immune exposures; instead, reliance was placed on TCR beta sequences and their occurrence across donors. All discovery cohort repertoires had been generated on a single sequencing platform. Along with the roughly 670-subject first cohort, a separate validation cohort of over 90 different subjects was used. An early release covering around 630 HLA-typed donors comprised approximately 290 gigabases of sequencing data and 85 million or so unique TCR sequences. Donor age, sex, ethnicity and CMV serostatus were compiled together with the repertoire data. On average, around 240,000 unique TCR beta nucleotide sequences were sequenced per donor among fewer than 500 genotyped donors of the cohort, with roughly 18% of those sequences being non-productive. The T cell repertoires of 666 subjects were profiled by immunosequencing and related to cytomegalovirus serostatus. Roughly 5 DR-DQ haplotypes were treated as single units for association and clustering because of strong linkage in the cohort. A later genetic analysis used genome-wide SNP genotypes for about 65% of the roughly 700 donors, treating that subset as a discovery cohort. Class I and class II HLA loci were covered by the typing at four-digit resolution. The study was designed to test whether signatures of past pathogen exposure could be identified by cataloging public T cell receptors. To decide whether each TCR beta V gene segment behaved as functional or pseudogenic, an earlier analysis of some 570 of the donors relied on high-throughput TCR beta sequencing. To study patterns of TCR occurrence, a later analysis re-analyzed previously published TCR beta repertoires from 666 donors and added high-resolution HLA genotyping. High-throughput TCR immunosequencing, statistical association of individual TCRs with disease status, and machine learning were combined to predict cytomegalovirus infection status. Typing coverage differed by locus: A, B, C, DRB1 and DQB1 were typed in roughly 629-630 donors, DQA1 in approximately 520, DPA1 in around 600, and DPB1 in approximately 450. Of the 350 to 400 genotyped donors, about 84% fell in the genetic ancestry cluster associated with self-reported Caucasian donors.

The cohort consisted of more than 650 healthy bone marrow donors. At the time of sampling, all cohort members were nominally healthy, though unrecorded immune exposures were likely present. The donor tested CMV seropositive, placing the donor among the 250 to 350 seropositive members of the cohort. Every donor gave a peripheral blood sample, and the peripheral blood mononuclear cells from that sample were used for TCR beta sequencing. Genomic DNA was extracted from the blood cell samples with the Qiagen DNeasy Blood Extraction Kit. For this clone: This receptor's antigen is unknown. Within one base of it there is no much larger clone, and no base qualities were kept.

Results and caveats for the whole study, not just this receptor: Several of the top co-occurrence clusters appeared to be linked to parvovirus B19, influenza, CMV and Epstein-Barr virus, according to a later analysis. It was suggested by the authors that the approach could potentially be generalized to other disease states and immunological phenotypes. Only TCR beta chains were sequenced in this cohort, and the absence of alpha or paired-chain data limited detectable features. Because HLA typing was missing for some donors at each locus, association tests included only the typed subset. Because counts were too low, about 15 rarely observed V segments, including chromosome 9 orphons, were left out of the earlier analysis of 500 to 650 of the donors. In vitro tests confirmed that a few of the cytomegalovirus-associated TCR beta chains recognize cytomegalovirus antigens. Most TCR sequences were seen in very few donors, while some public TCRs were found in many individuals. The only immune exposure information available for the cohort was CMV serostatus. In a later genetic analysis, a missense DCLRE1C variant was associated with V-gene and J-gene trimming of TCR beta chains, and the association was replicated in an independent cohort. In a later analysis, HLA-associated TCR beta chains showed more clonal expansion and lower generation probabilities than non-associated chains that were equally common. An earlier analysis of around 600 of the donors showed that most TCR beta V segments appeared in productive rearrangements either about 87% or about 30% of the time, which broadly matched IMGT annotations. According to a later genetic analysis, donors in an Asian-associated ancestry cluster had fewer N-insertions in productive TCRs than the roughly 660-donor mean. When HLA alleles, especially DR and DQ, strongly co-occurred, TCR associations were difficult to assign to individual alleles. The study listed 164 TCR beta chains as associated with cytomegalovirus. Specific HLA alleles were associated with 15,000 to 20,000 TCR beta sequences at a false discovery rate of 0.05 in a later analysis. Most CMV-associated TCR beta chains appeared to be HLA-restricted in a later analysis, and the HLA associations seemed to be driven largely by CMV exposure. Sequencing depth was assumed to be roughly uniform across donors in the presence/absence analyses, though that assumption may not hold. Linkage disequilibrium might explain the correlated functional status among segregating V segments, but an unknown experimental factor could not be excluded. Some IMGT-functional V segments, including TRBV6-2 and TRBV6-3, could not be distinguished by the 87-base-pair reads and were therefore excluded. A further reported finding was that TCR beta sequences accurately predicted the HLA-A and HLA-B alleles for most subjects in the first cohort. A group of highly shared sequence variants was considered likely to be a technical artifact of the sequencing pipeline. In a later analysis, TCR association rates were found to vary across HLA loci, with the most associated TCRs seen for DRB1 alleles and the fewest for HLA-C alleles. Cytomegalovirus status was reported to be diagnosed by the classifier with high specificity and sensitivity in both the original and validation cohorts.

The library relied on the immunoSEQ multiplex PCR assay. For the multiplex PCR, a mixture combining 60 forward primers for TCR Vbeta segments and 13 reverse primers for TCR Jbeta segments was used. The CDR3 region of rearranged TCR beta genes was amplified from genomic DNA with a multiplex PCR assay. The Illumina HiSeq System was used to sequence the amplified TCR beta libraries as 87-base-pair reads. Regarding the original processing steps: A later analysis tallied 75 million to 95 million unique TCR beta chains across the 650 to 750 repertoires, and some 12 million of those chains were shared by two or more donors. Raw reads were error-corrected and collapsed into unique sequences with a nearest-neighbor algorithm that merged closely related sequences to remove PCR and sequencing errors. Alignment of CDR3 sequences to IMGT reference sequences was used to assign V, D and J gene segments. For a sequence to be retained, a match of at least six nucleotides was required to both a V gene segment and a J gene segment. Rearrangements were called productive when the CDR3 lacked stop codons and stayed in frame with V and J; all others were non-productive. CDR3 was defined by IMGT convention, running from the second conserved V-encoded cysteine to the conserved J-encoded phenylalanine. In an earlier analysis of 587 of the donors, sequences lacking an unambiguous match to a single V gene segment were excluded. In an earlier analysis of roughly 500 of the donors, V segments were called functional above 56.7% productive rearrangements and were called segregating when the between-donor standard deviation exceeded 5%. To diagnose cytomegalovirus status from the catalog of TCR beta chain sequences, a statistical classification framework was built. In a later analysis, TCR nucleotide sequences were compared against IMGT/GENE-DB human TR gene sequences so that V and J genes could be assigned. In a later analysis, CDR3 sequences and most-parsimonious VDJ recombination scenarios were assigned using the TCRdist pipeline. In a later analysis, each TCR beta chain was defined by its CDR3 amino acid sequence together with its V-gene family, and reads lacking a unique V-gene family were excluded. As a way to deal with suspected cross-contamination and a sequencing artifact, a later analysis dropped 450 to 600 nucleotide sequences that were highly shared and had low generation probability. In a later analysis, a clonal expansion index was calculated for each public chain from normalized within-repertoire ranks of inferred template counts. In a later analysis, generation probabilities were computed using a VDJ recombination model fitted to out-of-frame rearrangements, and the results were checked against IGoR. In a later analysis, TCR-TCR, TCR-HLA and TCR-CMV co-occurrence was scored with hypergeometric tests, and a repertoire-size bias correction was applied to TCR pairs. A later analysis estimated false discovery rates by permuting HLA or CMV assignments 20 times. In a later analysis, co-occurring TCRs were grouped using DBSCAN, with TCRdist sequence similarity added in when clustering inside HLA-allele-positive subsets. Repertoires with fewer than 30,000 or more than 120,000 public chains were left out of co-occurrence clustering, as were four to six repertoires with anomalous nucleotide sharing. As stored in TCRdb, this immuneACCESS dataset retains in-frame rearrangements with V and J assigned. A fraction of the clones does not appear; measured against another copy, unresolved V genes explain less than half of the discrepancy, and the remainder lacks a known reason. V and J calls and clone size follow that table, whereas D and trimming were derived from the DNA. Present in this sample are 120,000 or so clones, around 80% of which were seen just once. Of the sample, around 6.6% is held by the ten largest clones.

Via the germline V gene, CDR1 is LGHNA and CDR2 YNFKEQ. The CDR3 runs 17 residues from the cysteine to the phenylalanine. The entry retains the CDR3 DNA only, 51 bases that are in frame from base 1. V and J are trimmed by 0 bases and 7 bases, and the gene matches miss 11 bases of the junction. Sequencing input: PBMCs. This chain is built from TRBV4-2 and TRBJ1-5; 8 bases in the junction line up with TRBD1. This sequence was found in a man aged 25 to 40 in good health and CMV-seropositive. The DNA sequence follows: TGTGCCAGCAGCCAAGATGTGACAGGGGATCGTAGCCAGCCCCAGCATTTT. Translation gives CASSQDVTGDRSQPQHF.